These T cell receptor beta chains were read from a single sample in a study of Ad26.COV2.S vaccination and SARS-CoV-2 variants. Only in-frame clones appear in the TCRdb table, and some are missing; sequencing was by immunoSEQ multiplex PCR. The profile shows about 350,000 clones, approximately 86% of them singletons. Sample: peripheral blood, taken in a trial of Ad26.COV2.S vaccine versus placebo. The receptor set was obtained from a person between 18 and 60 years old who received the Ad26.COV2.S COVID-19 vaccine or a placebo. Both conserved end residues are part of each CDR3. The D gene is left open where the match is weak. Size values are once, few and many counts, or a class for expanded clones, and some rows have none.

CDR3nt,CDR3aa,v_gene,d_gene,j_gene,abundance
TGCGCCAGCAGCTTAGGGGCATCAGGGGAAAAACTGTTTTTT,CASSLGASGEKLFF,TRBV5-1,.,TRBJ1-4,.
TGTGCCAGCAGTTACACAGGGAGGTTGCGGCGGCCCTACGAGCAGTACTTC,CASSYTGRLRRPYEQYF,TRBV6-2/TRBV6-3,.,TRBJ2-7,.
TGTGCCAGCAGCCAAGATTGGGGGACAGGGGCCTCTAACTATGGCTACACCTTC,CASSQDWGTGASNYGYTF,TRBV4-2,TRBD1,TRBJ1-2,.
TGTGCCAGCAGAAAAACAGGGGGGGACGAGCAGTACTTC,CASRKTGGDEQYF,TRBV12-3/TRBV12-4,.,TRBJ2-7,.
TGCGCCAGCAGCCACCTGACAGGGAACACCGGGGAGCTGTTTTTT,CASSHLTGNTGELFF,TRBV4-1,.,TRBJ2-2,.
TGTGCCAGCAGCCCCCAGGGCCGGGGCACTGAAGCTTTCTTT,CASSPQGRGTEAFF,TRBV9,.,TRBJ1-1,once
TGCGCCCGCAGCCGCCCGGGACTAGCGGGAGGGGGTCAGGGGGAGACCCAGTACTTC,CARSRPGLAGGGQGETQYF,TRBV4-1,TRBD2,TRBJ2-5,.
TGCAGTGTGGGCACTGAAGCTTTCTTT,CSVGTEAFF,TRBV20-1,.,TRBJ1-1,.
TGTGCCAGCTCACCACGACAGGACCCGTTGCCCTATGGCTACACCTTC,CASSPRQDPLPYGYTF,TRBV18,.,TRBJ1-2,.
TGTGCCAGCAGCTCAGCGGGGGCCCGCGCGGGTAGCATTCAGTACTTC,CASSSAGARAGSIQYF,TRBV7-2,TRBD2,TRBJ2-4,few
TGTGCCAGCAGCTTGGCCCGTGCAGGCCTTACCTACGAGCAGTACTTC,CASSLARAGLTYEQYF,TRBV5-5,.,TRBJ2-7,.
TGTGCCAGCAGCTTCCGGGACAGAAATGAAAAACTGTTTTTT,CASSFRDRNEKLFF,TRBV3-1/TRBV3-2,TRBD1,TRBJ1-4,.
TGCGCCAGCAGCCAAGAGGGCGTCTACGAGCAGTACTTC,CASSQEGVYEQYF,TRBV4-1,.,TRBJ2-7,few
TGTGCCAGCAGCGTAGCAAATAAGGGGAACTCACCCCTCCACTTT,CASSVANKGNSPLHF,TRBV9,.,TRBJ1-6,.
TGTGCCAGCACCATTAGTGGCTCCAATGAGCAGTTCTTC,CASTISGSNEQFF,TRBV7-9,.,TRBJ2-1,.
TGTGCCAGCAGCGTATCCGGGGAGACCCAGTACTTC,CASSVSGETQYF,TRBV7-2,.,TRBJ2-5,.
TGTGCCAGCAGCTCCCCCGTGGGACAGGGGGAGGTCTGGGATACCGGGGAGCTGTTTTTT,CASSSPVGQGEVWDTGELFF,TRBV7-8,TRBD1,TRBJ2-2,.
TGTGCCAGCAGTTTGTCGGGGGTAGATGCCTATGGCTACACCTTC,CASSLSGVDAYGYTF,TRBV28,.,TRBJ1-2,.
TGTGCCAGCACAATAGCGGGGCACTACAATGAGCAGTTCTTC,CASTIAGHYNEQFF,TRBV6-5,TRBD2,TRBJ2-1,.
TGTGCCAGCAGCTCAGGCTCTGTGGGCTATGGCTACACCTTC,CASSSGSVGYGYTF,TRBV7-2,.,TRBJ1-2,.
TGTGCCAGCAGCTTTACGCCCGGGACAGCGTCCTACGAGCAGTACTTC,CASSFTPGTASYEQYF,TRBV7-8,TRBD1,TRBJ2-7,.
TGTGCCAGCAGAACTGCAGGGGTAAGGGAGCTGTTTTTT,CASRTAGVRELFF,TRBV27,.,TRBJ2-2,.
TGTGCCAGCAGCTACCTCTTGGGGAAGACTGAAGCTTTCTTT,CASSYLLGKTEAFF,TRBV5-5,.,TRBJ1-1,.
TGCAGCGTTGGGGGGGACTATGGCTACACCTTC,CSVGGDYGYTF,TRBV29-1,.,TRBJ1-2,.
TGCGCCAGCAGCTTGCACCCGAAGGGACAGGACACCTATGGCTACACCTTC,CASSLHPKGQDTYGYTF,TRBV5-1,TRBD1,TRBJ1-2,.
TGTGCCAGCAGCTCACAGGGCAATCAGCCCCAGCATTTT,CASSSQGNQPQHF,TRBV7-8,.,TRBJ1-5,.
TGTGCCAGCAGTTTGCTTAGCGGGCCCTCCTACGAGCAGTACTTC,CASSLLSGPSYEQYF,TRBV6-2/TRBV6-3,TRBD2,TRBJ2-7,.
TGTGCCAGCAGTACCGTCGATAGCAATCAGCCCCAGCATTTT,CASSTVDSNQPQHF,TRBV7-9,.,TRBJ1-5,once
TGTGCCAGCAGCCCCGGGCCTAGGGGGACCGGGGAGCTGTTTTTT,CASSPGPRGTGELFF,TRBV27,.,TRBJ2-2,few
TGTGCCAGCAGCCGACTAGCGGGGGTAGGCGAGCAGTTCTTC,CASSRLAGVGEQFF,TRBV27,TRBD2,TRBJ2-1,.
TGTGCCAGCAGTTACTCCCACGGGCAGCTGAACACTGAAGCTTTCTTT,CASSYSHGQLNTEAFF,TRBV6-2/TRBV6-3,.,TRBJ1-1,.
TGTGCCAGCAGCTATACTAGCGGGGGTACCTACGAGCAGTACTTC,CASSYTSGGTYEQYF,TRBV9,TRBD2,TRBJ2-7,.
TGTGCCAGCAGCTTGGCGGGACAGGGGTTTGGCGAGCAGTACTTC,CASSLAGQGFGEQYF,TRBV5-6,TRBD1,TRBJ2-7,.
TGTGCCAGCAGCCAAAAGGGACATCAGCCCCAGCATTTT,CASSQKGHQPQHF,TRBV3-1/TRBV3-2,.,TRBJ1-5,few
TGTGCCAGCAGCGGGGACAGGGGCAGGGAAGCTTTCTTT,CASSGDRGREAFF,TRBV27,TRBD1,TRBJ1-1,.
TGTGCCAGCAGTGAATCCCGCTACACCGACACAAATTCACCCCTCCACTTT,CASSESRYTDTNSPLHF,TRBV2,.,TRBJ1-6,.
TGTGCCAGCAGAGACCGGGACACTGAAGCTTTCTTT,CASRDRDTEAFF,TRBV12-3/TRBV12-4,.,TRBJ1-1,few
TGCAGTGCTAGTGCCCCGATGGTCGCGAGCGGCGTAGGGAATGAGCAGTTCTTC,CSASAPMVASGVGNEQFF,TRBV20-1,.,TRBJ2-1,.
TGTGCCAGCAGCTTAAGGGGGGGCCAGCCCCAGCATTTT,CASSLRGGQPQHF,TRBV7-2,.,TRBJ1-5,few
TGCGCCAGCAGCCACCAGGTGGCAGATACGCAGTATTTT,CASSHQVADTQYF,TRBV4-3,.,TRBJ2-3,.
TGCGCCAGCAGGGGACGGAGCTCCTATAATTCACCCCTCCACTTT,CASRGRSSYNSPLHF,TRBV10-1,.,TRBJ1-6,.
TGTGCCAGCAGCTTAGAGGCAGGGGAAAACTACGAGCAGTACTTC,CASSLEAGENYEQYF,TRBV7-2,.,TRBJ2-7,.
TGTGCCAGCAGCTTAGGCTCGACATATAACACCGGGGAGCTGTTTTTT,CASSLGSTYNTGELFF,TRBV7-9,.,TRBJ2-2,once
TGTGCCAGCAGCCCTCCCCCGTGGGGAGCGAACACCGGGGAGCTGTTTTTT,CASSPPPWGANTGELFF,TRBV28,.,TRBJ2-2,.